This is a list of T cell receptor beta chains from one sample in a study of T cells of healthy individuals. Using its own MiXCR run on the 5' RACE reads, TCRdb lists one record per CDR3 protein. Of fewer than 90,000 distinct CDR3 sequences listed, about 5% are singletons. These receptors were taken from a female donor in good health. The CDR3 runs from the conserved cysteine through the conserved F or W. Fields, in order: clone size, D gene, V gene, J gene, CDR3 DNA, CDR3 protein. The D gene is left open where the match is weak. The size entry is marked missing in some rows and otherwise reads once, few, many or a size class.

>many|NA|TRBV20-1|TRBJ1-2
TGCAGTGCTAGAACCAGCGGAAGAGACTATGGCTACACCTTC
CSARTSGRDYGYTF
>many|NA|TRBV20-1|TRBJ1-5
TGCAGTGCAACCTTGTGGGGCAAGAGCAATCAGCCCCAGCATTTT
CSATLWGKSNQPQHF
>many|NA|TRBV28|TRBJ1-4
TGTGCCAGCAGCCCCTCGCGGGGCGGCAGAGCTAATGAAAAACTGTTTTTT
CASSPSRGGRANEKLFF
>many|TRBD2|TRBV6-2/TRBV6-3|TRBJ2-1
TGTGCCAGCAGCAGCGTGGGACTAGCGGGAGGGGAGCAGTTCTTC
CASSSVGLAGGEQFF
>many|TRBD1|TRBV5-6|TRBJ2-7
TGTGCCAGCAGCAGACAGGGCGGCTCCTACGAGCAGTACTTC
CASSRQGGSYEQYF
>few|NA|TRBV20-1|TRBJ2-1
TGCAGTGCTAAGCGAGACTACAATGAGCAGTTCTTC
CSAKRDYNEQFF
>NA|NA|TRBV11-2|TRBJ2-1
TGTGCCAGCAGCTTAGTGCAGAGCGGCAATGAGCAGTTCTTC
CASSLVQSGNEQFF
>NA|TRBD1|TRBV18|TRBJ1-1
TGTGCCAGCTCTTTCCAGGGGGCACTGAACACTGAAGCTTTCTTT
CASSFQGALNTEAFF
>many|NA|TRBV3-1|TRBJ1-1
TGTGCCAGCAGCCCACAGGGTATTGAAGCTTTCTTT
CASSPQGIEAFF
>few|NA|TRBV15|TRBJ2-3
TGTGCCACCAGCAGTGTGGGGGCAGCCTCGGATACGCAGTATTTT
CATSSVGAASDTQYF
>many|NA|TRBV6-5|TRBJ2-7
TGTGCCGCTCGCCCGGACTACTCATCTACGGAGCAGTACTTC
CAARPDYSSTEQYF
>NA|NA|TRBV6-6|TRBJ1-1
TGTGCCAGCAGCTTACGGCGGGGGGACACTGAAGCTTTCTTT
CASSLRRGDTEAFF
>many|NA|TRBV6-1|TRBJ2-1
TGTGCCAGCACAATACAGGGACGGAATGAGCAGTTCTTC
CASTIQGRNEQFF
>few|NA|TRBV6-1|TRBJ2-7
TGTGCCAGCAAGGAAGGCATCCTCGGCGAGCAGTACTTC
CASKEGILGEQYF
>many|TRBD2|TRBV30|TRBJ2-3
TGTGCCTGGACTAACCTCCCGGGACTAGCGGGACAAGCGCAGTATTTT
CAWTNLPGLAGQAQYF
>many|NA|TRBV29-1|TRBJ2-7
TGCAGCGTCGGAAGCTGGAGCGAGCAGTACTTC
CSVGSWSEQYF
>few|NA|TRBV20-1|TRBJ1-1
TGCAGTGCTAGAGAGGGAAGGGCGGCTTTCTTT
CSAREGRAAFF
>many|NA|TRBV20-1|TRBJ1-1
TGCAGTGCTAGAGAAGTGCTGAACACTGAAGCTTTCTTT
CSAREVLNTEAFF
>NA|TRBD2|TRBV28|TRBJ2-3
TGTGCCAGCCTGGGACTAGCCCTGTCAGATACGCAGTATTTT
CASLGLALSDTQYF
>many|NA|TRBV7-9|TRBJ2-2
TGTGCCAGCAGCCCCGGGCCCACTAACACCGGGGAGCTGTTTTTT
CASSPGPTNTGELFF
>few|NA|TRBV28|TRBJ2-7
TGTGCCAGCAGTCCTGCCCTTGGGGAGCAGTACTTC
CASSPALGEQYF
>NA|NA|TRBV6-5|TRBJ1-2
TGTGCCAGCAGTTACTCGGCTGGAGATGGCTACACCTTC
CASSYSAGDGYTF
>NA|NA|TRBV5-1|TRBJ2-6
TGCGCCAGCAGCTTGGCGAACTCTGGGGCCAACGTCCTGACTTTC
CASSLANSGANVLTF
>many|NA|TRBV29-1|TRBJ2-7
TGCAGCGTTGAGCTCCGTGCATCGCTGGGGAGGGAGCAGTACTTC
CSVELRASLGREQYF
>many|TRBD2|TRBV29-1|TRBJ2-6
TGCAGCGTTGAAGGCGGGAGCTCTGGGGCCAACGTCCTGACTTTC
CSVEGGSSGANVLTF
>few|NA|TRBV6-6|TRBJ1-1
TGTGCCAGCAGTTACGGCGGCCGAAACACTGAAGCTTTCTTT
CASSYGGRNTEAFF
>few|TRBD1|TRBV10-3|TRBJ2-1
TGTGCCATCAGTGAGCTTTGGGACAGCTCCTACAATGAGCAGTTCTTC
CAISELWDSSYNEQFF
>many|TRBD2|TRBV7-7|TRBJ2-1
TGTGCTAGCAGCTTAGGCCCCGGACTAGCGTACAATGAGCAGTTCTTC
CASSLGPGLAYNEQFF
>many|TRBD2|TRBV6-4|TRBJ2-3
TGTGCCAGCAGTTTAGAGGGAGGGCCACAAGATACGCAGTATTTT
CASSLEGGPQDTQYF
>few|NA|TRBV20-1|TRBJ1-2
TGCAGTGCTAGTTTTTTCTCGGGGGGCCCGGGCTATGGCTACACCTTC
CSASFFSGGPGYGYTF
>NA|TRBD1|TRBV19|TRBJ2-7
TGTGCCAGCGCAGGGGGCCCATACGAGCAGTACTTC
CASAGGPYEQYF
>many|NA|TRBV30|TRBJ2-4
TGTGCCTGGAACGCCGGGACGGCCAAAAACATTCAGTACTTC
CAWNAGTAKNIQYF
>many|NA|TRBV20-1|TRBJ2-7
TGCAGTGCTAGAGACCGTCGCGCCCCGGCCTCCTACGAGCAGTACTTC
CSARDRRAPASYEQYF
>many|NA|TRBV24-1|TRBJ2-2
TGTGCCACCAGTGATGCCGGGGCGAACACCGGGGAGCTGTTTTTT
CATSDAGANTGELFF
>many|TRBD2|TRBV7-9|TRBJ2-3
TGTGCCAGCAGCTTGCAGTGGGGTATTCCTAGCGGGAGGCAACCAAGCACAGATACGCAGTATTTT
CASSLQWGIPSGRQPSTDTQYF
>many|NA|TRBV27|TRBJ2-5
TGTGCCAGCGGTTCGAGGTCGAAGACCCAGTACTTC
CASGSRSKTQYF
>many|TRBD2|TRBV10-3|TRBJ2-3
TGTGCCATCAAAACTAGCGGGAGCAAAAATACGCAGTATTTT
CAIKTSGSKNTQYF
>many|TRBD1|TRBV3-1|TRBJ2-6
TGTGCCAGCAGCCAAGGGGGGACAGCTGGGGCCAACGTCCTGACTTTC
CASSQGGTAGANVLTF
>many|NA|TRBV6-5|TRBJ2-7
TGTGCCAGCAGTTTCGCGGGGGCGAGGAACGAGCAGTACTTC
CASSFAGARNEQYF
>NA|TRBD1|TRBV5-6|TRBJ2-7
TGTGCCAGCAGCTTGTTCGGGATCAGGGGGTCCTCCTACGAGCAGTACTTC
CASSLFGIRGSSYEQYF
>NA|NA|TRBV19|TRBJ2-7
TGTGCCAGTGGACAGATTTCCTACGAGCAGTACTTC
CASGQISYEQYF
>NA|NA|TRBV20-1|TRBJ2-1
TGCAGTGCTAGAGAGCGGGACGGCTTCTACAATGAGCAGTTCTTC
CSARERDGFYNEQFF
>many|NA|TRBV19|TRBJ2-3
TGTGCCAGTGCGGTAGAGGGAACAGATACGCAGTATTTT
CASAVEGTDTQYF
>few|NA|TRBV7-2|TRBJ2-6
TGTGCCAGCAGCTTCCAGTTTGGGGCCAACGTCCTGACTTTC
CASSFQFGANVLTF
>many|TRBD1|TRBV2|TRBJ2-7
TGTGCCAGCAGCATACCCGGACAGGGGTACTCCTACGAGCAGTACTTC
CASSIPGQGYSYEQYF
>many|NA|TRBV27|TRBJ2-2
TGTGCCAGCAGTTTAGGGGAGCCCGGGGAGCTGTTTTTT
CASSLGEPGELFF
>many|NA|TRBV11-2|TRBJ2-7
TGTGCCAGCAGCTTATTGGGGGGCGGGCCCTACGAGCAGTACTTC
CASSLLGGGPYEQYF
>many|NA|TRBV7-9|TRBJ2-5
TGTGCCAGCAGCCGTCCCTCTATGGGGCCCACCCGGGAGACCCAGTACTTC
CASSRPSMGPTRETQYF
>many|TRBD1|TRBV16|TRBJ2-7
TGTGCCAGCCTGGGACAGGGGAACTACGAGCAGTACTTC
CASLGQGNYEQYF
>many|NA|TRBV4-3|TRBJ1-4
TGCGCCAGCAGCCAAGTTTTTGCAACTAATGAAAAACTGTTTTTT
CASSQVFATNEKLFF
>many|TRBD2|TRBV27|TRBJ2-1
TGTGCCAGCAAAGGTGCTAGCGGGAGAATCTACAATGAGCAGTTCTTC
CASKGASGRIYNEQFF